The next 3 T cell receptor beta chains were all read from a single sample in a study of T cells in Graves' hyperthyroidism and ophthalmopathy (dated by TCRdb to the late 2010s). Library creation used multiplex PCR. The reads were generated on an Illumina HiSeq 2000. The TCR beta CDR3 regions were amplified from the RNA transcripts. For the first round of RT-PCR on the TCR CDR3, the HTBI primer set was used together with the Qiagen OneStep RT-PCR kit. The public reads were reprocessed in TCRdb via fastp at Q25 and MiXCR, keeping in-frame beta chains. Each CDR3 protein appears once, grouped with its most common genes and DNA. In this sample the table shows some 440,000 distinct CDR3 sequences, 15% to 17% of which occur a single time. The ten largest clones take up 11% to 15% of the sample. Sequenced input: blood. The receptors originated from a woman aged 18-29 years with Graves' hyperthyroidism.

J is TRBJ2-1 and V is TRBV7-8, with TRBD2 matching 14 bases. Germline CDR1 SGHVS, CDR2 FQNEAQ. The CDR3 spans 17 residues. V shed 5 bases, J shed 4 bases, and the junction held 7 bases outside the gene matches. For the CDR3, the DNA is TGTGCCAGCAGCCGAGAAGGACTAGCGGGGGGTTACAATGAGCAGTTCTTC. Its translation is CASSREGLAGGYNEQFF.

This clonotype has a count of ten or more. The V gene is TRBV2, the J gene TRBJ2-2; 7 bases are shared with TRBD1. V was pared by 2 bases and J by 1 base, with 1 base of the junction left unmatched. CDR1 is SNHLY, CDR2 FYNNEI, per germline. CDR3 length: 15 residues. CDR3 coding DNA: TGTGCCAGCAGTGAATGGACAGGGAACACCGGGGAGCTGTTTTTT. It is translated as CASSEWTGNTGELFF.

The V call is TRBV29-1, the J call TRBJ1-2; no clear D gene. The CDR3 contains 12 residues. Germline V gene data show CDR1 as SQVTM and CDR2 as ANQGSEA. Trimming took 0 bases from V and 10 from J, leaving 12 bases between them. The CDR3 region is CSVEDPRSVYTF. CDR3 DNA sequence: TGCAGCGTTGAAGATCCAAGGTCAGTCTACACCTTC.